This entry is about one TCR beta chain. Profiled with immunoSEQ multiplex PCR; TCRdb holds only in-frame clones, not every one. The data contain about 480,000 clones, around 88% of them singletons. This sample is part of a study of Ad26.COV2.S vaccination and SARS-CoV-2 variants. The CDR3 totals 18 residues. Germline values: CDR1 SGHDN, CDR2 FVKESK. Trimming pared 4 bases from V and 4 bases from J, leaving 23 bases between. Treatment denoted: around 19 received Ad26.COV2.S at low or high dose, single or two shots; 5 received placebo; per-sample allocation not given. Sampling happened 63 days after the first vaccine or placebo injection.

Sequences were derived from peripheral blood, sampled in a trial of Ad26.COV2.S vaccine versus placebo. The chain joins TRBV14 to TRBJ2-1; D is undetermined. This receptor was identified in a person between 18 and 59 years old who received the Ad26.COV2.S COVID-19 vaccine or a placebo. The CDR3 reads CASSPHVGIGRFYNEQFF. CDR3 DNA: TGTGCCAGCAGCCCCCACGTTGGTATAGGGCGGTTTTACAATGAGCAGTTCTTC. The full variable domain, completed using reference TRBV14 and TRBJ2-1, is EAGVTQFPSHSVIEKGQTVTLRCDPISGHDNLYWYRRVMGKEIKFLLHFVKESKQDESGMPNNRFLAERTGGTYSTLKVQPAELEDSGVYFCASSPHVGIGRFYNEQFFGPGTRLTVL.